These 4 T cell receptor beta chains originate from one sample sequenced in a study of cytomegalovirus exposure and HLA in healthy donors. The PCR made use of 60 Vbeta and 13 Jbeta primers. The data were produced by immunoSEQ multiplex PCR, yet TCRdb's version contains in-frame clones alone and is incomplete. The data contain around 200,000 clones, around 86% of them seen just once; the ten biggest clones take up about 1.6%. The material sequenced was PBMCs. These receptors originate from a man aged 50 or older in good health and CMV-seronegative.

The V call is TRBV18, the J call TRBJ1-2, with 8 bases fitting TRBD1. This CDR3 region has 14 residues. With 5 bases clipped from V and 6 bases from J, the junction kept 8 bases outside the gene matches. Germline CDR1 KGHSH, CDR2 LQKENI. DNA for the CDR3: TGTGCCAGCTCATCACAGGGGGTGCTGGATGGCTACACCTTC. The encoded protein is CASSSQGVLDGYTF.

V is TRBV6-1 and J is TRBJ2-1; TRBD1 aligns across 10 bases. The CDR3 totals 15 residues. Trimming at V came to 5 bases and at J to 0 bases, leaving 1 base not matched to a gene. Germline V gene sequence: CDR1 MNHNS, CDR2 SASEGT. Written as DNA, the CDR3 is TGTGCCAGCAGTTGGACAGGGGGCTCCTACAATGAGCAGTTCTTC. Translation: CASSWTGGSYNEQFF.

V and J are TRBV5-8 and TRBJ2-5; 9 bases agree with TRBD1. Trimming removed 5 bases from V and 4 bases from J; junction bases left unmatched: 9. This CDR3 region has 15 residues. Germline V gene data show CDR1 as SGHTS and CDR2 as YDEGEE. CDR3 DNA sequence: TGTGCCAGCAGTTACAACAGGGGGCGAATAGAGACCCAGTACTTC. Protein sequence: CASSYNRGRIETQYF. Full variable domain (remainder filled in from reference TRBV5-8 and TRBJ2-5): EAGVTQSPTHLIKTRGQQATLRCSPISGHTSVYWYQQALGLGLQFLLWYDEGEERNRGNFPPRFSGRQFPNYSSELNVNALELEDSALYLCASSYNRGRIETQYFGPGTRLLVL.

This chain uses TRBV9 with TRBJ2-5, with 9 bases identical to TRBD2. The CDR3 covers 17 residues. The J segment lost 6 bases and the V segment lost 4 bases, leaving 16 bases of the junction unmatched. Per the germline V gene, CDR1 is SGDLS and CDR2 is YYNGEE. DNA for the CDR3: TGTGCCAGCAGCACAGCCGCCGCCGCTAGCGGGGCGAAGACCCAGTACTTC. Amino acids: CASSTAAAASGAKTQYF.